This entry features one T cell receptor beta chain sequence. The target antigen is unknown. The data were taken from a study of T cell responses to AZD1222 COVID-19 vaccine. Assay: immunoSEQ multiplex PCR; the TCRdb copy retains only in-frame clones and omits some. The data hold around 65,000 clones, with 75% to 90% observed a single time. Study-wide points: There were vaccine-associated CD4 TCRs across spike, dominant at 160-218 and 743-854.

This clonotype was obtained from an adult who received the AZD1222 COVID-19 vaccine. Here the sequenced sample was peripheral blood, taken 28 days after the second AZD1222 dose.

CDR3 coding DNA: TGCGCCAGCAGCTTGGCCCCGGCCTTCTACGAGCAGTACTTC. Translating gives CASSLAPAFYEQYF. This chain connects TRBV5-1 to TRBJ2-7, with unresolved D. Germline loops: CDR1 SGHRS, CDR2 YFSETQ. The CDR3 has 14 amino acids. Deletions cut 0 bases from V and 3 bases from J, with 10 bases between.